What follows describes a single T cell receptor beta chain. Time point here: peripheral blood 6 weeks after treatment start. Generated by immunoSEQ multiplex PCR, the TCRdb table keeps only in-frame clones and is missing some. In the table there are around 100,000 clones, 85% to 95% of which are singletons. The data stem from a study of PD-L1 blockade in urothelial cancer. Study as a whole: Dosed intravenously at 1,200 mg every 3 weeks, atezolizumab was initiated by patients in the mid-2010s. Male sex and bladder-origin urothelial cancer were recorded for about 90% of the roughly 29 patients.

This CDR3 contains 14 residues. Trimming pared 4 bases from V and 6 bases from J, leaving 16 bases between. Germline V CDR1 and CDR2: SGDLS, YYNGEE. The sequences come from PBMCs, collected around atezolizumab (anti-PD-L1) treatment. This TCR was recovered from a man in his fifties or sixties with urothelial cancer. The chain recombines TRBV9 with TRBJ1-2, with D possibly TRBD1 on 6 matching bases. The CDR3 is CASSPGVTKDGYTF. CDR3 DNA: TGTGCCAGCAGCCCAGGGGTCACAAAAGATGGCTACACCTTC.